Listed below are T cell receptor beta chains from one sample, sequenced in a study of monozygotic twins with cystic fibrosis. Produced via immunoSEQ multiplex PCR; TCRdb's table is partial and in-frame only. The sample has approximately 7,700 clones; 94% are singletons. The specimen was blood. The receptors stem from a boy under 10 years old with cystic fibrosis. Each CDR3 is given with its conserved first and last residue. The D gene is left open where the match is weak. Clone sizes are given selectively: once, few, many, or a class where the clone is expanded.

j_call d_call clone_size v_call cdr3_aa cdr3_nt
TRBJ2-7 NA NA TRBV6-5 CASREVWGNYEQYF TGTGCCAGCAGAGAGGTATGGGGGAACTACGAGCAGTACTTC
TRBJ1-5 NA NA TRBV2 CASKGGDQPQHF TGTGCCAGCAAGGGGGGCGACCAGCCCCAGCATTTT
TRBJ2-3 NA NA TRBV2 CARRGDTQYF TGTGCCCGAAGGGGGGATACGCAGTATTTT
TRBJ1-2 NA NA TRBV4-2 CASSPTPGADGYTF TGTGCCAGCAGCCCCACCCCGGGAGCGGACGGCTACACCTTC
TRBJ2-3 NA NA TRBV5-1 CASSLRTKVGGGTDTQYF TGCGCCAGCAGCTTGCGCACCAAAGTAGGAGGAGGCACAGATACGCAGTATTTT
TRBJ2-7 TRBD1 NA TRBV18 CASSPLGTGGVGEQYF TGTGCCAGCTCACCACTCGGGACAGGGGGCGTTGGCGAGCAGTACTTC
TRBJ2-3 TRBD1 NA TRBV4-3 CASSYGQGTTDTQYF TGCGCCAGCAGCTACGGACAGGGAACCACAGATACGCAGTATTTT
TRBJ1-5 NA NA TRBV18 CASSPGGGPDQPQHF TGTGCCAGCTCACCAGGGGGGGGGCCGGATCAGCCCCAGCATTTT
TRBJ2-7 NA NA TRBV18 CASSPVGGWEQYF TGTGCCAGCTCACCCGTGGGGGGCTGGGAGCAGTACTTC
TRBJ2-5 TRBD1 NA TRBV14 CASSLLTGRQTQYF TGTGCCAGCAGCCTGCTGACAGGGCGGCAGACCCAGTACTTC
TRBJ1-1 NA NA TRBV2 CASSDNYIGSTEAFF TGTGCCAGCAGCGACAACTACATCGGGAGCACTGAAGCTTTCTTT
TRBJ2-5 NA NA TRBV9 CASAGTPQETQYF TGTGCCAGCGCCGGGACTCCGCAAGAGACCCAGTACTTC
TRBJ2-1 TRBD2 NA TRBV4-2 CASSHSGGLGNEQFF TGTGCCAGCAGCCATAGCGGGGGGCTTGGGAATGAGCAGTTCTTC
TRBJ1-4 TRBD1 NA TRBV5-1 CASSLAGTGGGWNEKLFF TGCGCCAGCAGCTTGGCCGGGACAGGGGGCGGATGGAATGAAAAACTGTTTTTT
TRBJ1-1 NA NA TRBV10-3 CAISESEDRAAFF TGTGCCATCAGTGAGTCGGAAGACCGGGCAGCTTTCTTT
TRBJ1-1 NA NA TRBV7-2 CASRRSGIFGDTEAFF TGTGCCAGCCGAAGGTCGGGTATATTTGGCGACACTGAAGCTTTCTTT
TRBJ2-5 NA NA TRBV5-1 CASSLEPQGETQYF TGCGCCAGCAGCTTGGAACCACAGGGAGAGACCCAGTACTTC
TRBJ1-1 NA NA TRBV5-4 CASTAYESVDTEAFF TGTGCCAGCACGGCATACGAGTCGGTGGACACTGAAGCTTTCTTT
TRBJ1-2 TRBD1 NA TRBV9 CASSPPGTGEGYTF TGTGCCAGCAGCCCGCCCGGGACAGGGGAAGGCTACACCTTC
TRBJ2-2 NA NA TRBV4-1 CASSRISQGSRDTGELFF TGCGCCAGCAGCCGAATCAGTCAGGGCTCTAGGGACACCGGGGAGCTGTTTTTT
TRBJ2-1 NA NA TRBV7-2 CASSSGTEERFF TGTGCCAGCAGCTCCGGGACGGAGGAACGGTTCTTC
TRBJ2-7 TRBD2 NA TRBV9 CASSWGLAGTYEQYF TGTGCCAGCAGCTGGGGACTAGCGGGAACCTACGAGCAGTACTTC
TRBJ2-5 TRBD1 NA TRBV29-1 CSGTRGLLQETQYF TGCAGCGGTACGAGGGGGCTCCTCCAAGAGACCCAGTACTTC
TRBJ2-3 NA NA TRBV11-3 CASSSSTTQYF TGTGCCAGCAGCTCGTCGACTACGCAGTATTTT
TRBJ2-3 NA NA TRBV27 CASSFGDTQYF TGTGCCAGCAGTTTCGGCGATACGCAGTATTTT
TRBJ2-6 NA NA TRBV7-8 CASSLVGAGANVLTF TGTGCCAGCAGCTTAGTGGGGGCTGGGGCCAACGTCCTGACTTTC
TRBJ2-4 NA few TRBV4-1 CASSHGQLAKNIQYF TGCGCCAGCAGCCATGGACAGCTAGCCAAAAACATTCAGTACTTC
TRBJ2-7 TRBD1 NA TRBV29-1 CSVEDPGQGKDYEQYF TGCAGCGTTGAAGATCCCGGACAGGGGAAGGATTACGAGCAGTACTTC
TRBJ2-7 NA NA TRBV5-6 CASSPGGGREQYF TGTGCCAGCAGCCCTGGGGGGGGGCGCGAGCAGTACTTC
TRBJ2-3 NA NA TRBV18 CASSPSIGDTQYF TGTGCCAGCTCACCTTCGATTGGAGATACGCAGTATTTT
TRBJ1-3 NA NA TRBV6-5 CASSYDGGGNTIYF TGTGCCAGCAGTTACGACGGGGGTGGAAACACCATATATTTT
TRBJ2-7 NA NA TRBV5-6 CASSLRPRGAGEQYF TGTGCCAGCAGCTTAAGACCACGGGGTGCGGGCGAGCAGTACTTC
TRBJ2-1 NA NA TRBV25-1 CASRSSVTRGGNEQFF TGTGCCAGCAGGTCAAGCGTGACTCGAGGCGGGAATGAGCAGTTCTTC
TRBJ1-6 NA NA TRBV2 CASSDLRGGNSPLHF TGTGCCAGCAGTGACCTGAGGGGTGGGAATTCACCCCTCCACTTT
TRBJ1-3 NA once TRBV10-3 CAIADTGSGNTIYF TGTGCCATCGCGGACACGGGTTCTGGAAACACCATATATTTT
TRBJ2-7 NA NA TRBV11-3 CASSQGRRGNPSYEQYF TGTGCCAGCAGCCAGGGGCGTAGGGGAAATCCTTCCTACGAGCAGTACTTC
TRBJ2-3 TRBD2 NA TRBV6-4 CASRASGDTDTQYF TGTGCCAGCAGAGCTAGCGGGGACACAGATACGCAGTATTTT
TRBJ2-3 NA few TRBV9 CASSVADTQYF TGTGCCAGCAGCGTAGCAGATACGCAGTATTTT
TRBJ1-4 TRBD1 NA TRBV5-1 CASSLRTGNNEKLFF TGCGCCAGCAGCCTCCGGACAGGGAACAATGAAAAACTGTTTTTT
TRBJ2-1 TRBD1 NA TRBV7-9 CARGTGDNEQFF TGTGCCAGGGGGACAGGGGATAATGAGCAGTTCTTC
TRBJ1-2 NA NA TRBV7-3 CASSPGSQGDYGYTF TGTGCCAGCAGCCCCGGGAGCCAAGGGGACTATGGCTACACCTTC
TRBJ2-1 NA NA TRBV6-5 CASSYEGPHNEQFF TGTGCCAGCAGTTACGAGGGGCCCCACAATGAGCAGTTCTTC
TRBJ2-7 NA NA TRBV18 CASSPSAYEQYF TGTGCCAGCTCACCATCGGCCTACGAGCAGTACTTC
TRBJ1-5 TRBD1 NA TRBV27 CASRAGQGLSQPQHF TGTGCCAGCAGGGCCGGACAGGGTTTATCTCAGCCCCAGCATTTT
TRBJ2-3 NA NA TRBV6-1 CASTRGSTDTQYF TGTGCCAGCACTCGAGGTAGCACAGATACGCAGTATTTT
TRBJ2-3 NA NA TRBV27 CASSRGQRQYF TGTGCCAGCAGTCGCGGACAGCGGCAGTATTTT
TRBJ2-3 NA NA TRBV11-1 CASSSPGGTDTQYF TGTGCCAGCAGCTCCCCAGGAGGCACAGATACGCAGTATTTT
TRBJ2-3 NA NA TRBV5-4 CASSSTDTQYF TGTGCCAGCAGCTCCACCGATACGCAGTATTTT
TRBJ1-5 NA NA TRBV5-1 CASRLRGVSNQPQHF TGCGCCAGCAGGTTGCGGGGGGTTAGCAATCAGCCCCAGCATTTT
TRBJ1-4 NA NA TRBV2 CASRATGRSEKLFF TGTGCCAGCAGGGCAACGGGAAGGAGCGAAAAACTGTTTTTT
TRBJ2-7 NA NA TRBV11-2 CASSLDGVMAHEQYF TGTGCCAGCAGCTTAGATGGGGTTATGGCCCACGAGCAGTACTTC
TRBJ2-7 TRBD1 NA TRBV5-1 CASSLGQGDSYEQYF TGCGCCAGCAGCTTGGGACAGGGAGACTCCTACGAGCAGTACTTC
TRBJ1-6 NA NA TRBV18 CASSPYEDSPLHF TGTGCCAGCTCACCATATGAGGATTCACCCCTCCACTTT
TRBJ2-3 NA NA TRBV4-2 CASSQDLSDTQYF TGTGCCAGCAGCCAAGATTTATCAGATACGCAGTATTTT
TRBJ2-7 NA once TRBV9 CASSVAGVPYEQYF TGTGCCAGCAGCGTTGCTGGGGTTCCCTACGAGCAGTACTTC